These T cell receptor beta chains were read from a single sample in a study of cytomegalovirus exposure and HLA in healthy donors. The protocol was immunoSEQ multiplex PCR, while the TCRdb copy is restricted to in-frame clones and leaves out a portion. The table shows roughly 60,000 clones, with approximately 95% occurring only once. Source material: PBMCs. These receptors all stem from a woman in her late teens or twenties in good health and CMV-seropositive. CDR3s include the opening cysteine and the closing phenylalanine or tryptophan. A D gene is named only where the DNA matches it firmly.

d_gene: NA; v_gene: TRBV5-4; j_gene: TRBJ1-4; CDR3aa: CASSQGQDRQTNEKLFF
d_gene: NA; v_gene: TRBV4-2; j_gene: TRBJ2-3; CDR3aa: CASSQDYSGSTDTQYF
d_gene: NA; v_gene: TRBV6-5; j_gene: TRBJ1-5; CDR3aa: CASSYAGFSNQPQHF
d_gene: TRBD1; v_gene: TRBV18; j_gene: TRBJ1-5; CDR3aa: CASSPGTASSNQPQHF
d_gene: NA; v_gene: TRBV11-2; j_gene: TRBJ2-5; CDR3aa: CASSLRQTSSSQYF
d_gene: NA; v_gene: TRBV4-3; j_gene: TRBJ1-6; CDR3aa: CASSQYYRAGNSPLHF
d_gene: TRBD2; v_gene: TRBV28; j_gene: TRBJ2-5; CDR3aa: CASSLPGVAGGMQTQYF
d_gene: NA; v_gene: TRBV18; j_gene: TRBJ2-5; CDR3aa: CASSFSREQETQYF
d_gene: TRBD1; v_gene: TRBV2; j_gene: TRBJ1-2; CDR3aa: CASSEGGRGLDGYTF
d_gene: NA; v_gene: TRBV14; j_gene: TRBJ2-5; CDR3aa: CASSHLLLGAGETQYF
d_gene: TRBD1; v_gene: TRBV18; j_gene: TRBJ2-7; CDR3aa: CASSPPGTGAHEQYF
d_gene: TRBD2; v_gene: TRBV18; j_gene: TRBJ2-3; CDR3aa: CASSPQPGTSGSTAQYF
d_gene: NA; v_gene: TRBV28; j_gene: TRBJ1-1; CDR3aa: CASSEMTGNPAGTAFF
d_gene: NA; v_gene: TRBV6-5; j_gene: TRBJ2-7; CDR3aa: CASSYAEPYEQYF
d_gene: NA; v_gene: TRBV13; j_gene: TRBJ2-7; CDR3aa: CASSLPRDRPYEQYF
d_gene: NA; v_gene: TRBV19; j_gene: TRBJ2-2; CDR3aa: CASSIQITGELFF
d_gene: TRBD1; v_gene: TRBV25-1; j_gene: TRBJ2-7; CDR3aa: CASSGDRGPSFEQYF
d_gene: NA; v_gene: TRBV7-8; j_gene: TRBJ1-2; CDR3aa: CASSLPGSDAGNGYTF
d_gene: TRBD2; v_gene: TRBV5-6; j_gene: TRBJ2-5; CDR3aa: CASSLSGSKETQYF
d_gene: TRBD2; v_gene: TRBV6-6; j_gene: TRBJ2-1; CDR3aa: CASSPTYSGTYNEQFF
d_gene: NA; v_gene: TRBV15; j_gene: TRBJ2-3; CDR3aa: CATSRDSSVDTDTQYF
d_gene: NA; v_gene: TRBV19; j_gene: TRBJ1-2; CDR3aa: CASSEFARAGSHDGYTF
d_gene: NA; v_gene: TRBV19; j_gene: TRBJ2-1; CDR3aa: CASSSGLYNRNEQFF
d_gene: TRBD2; v_gene: TRBV30; j_gene: TRBJ2-2; CDR3aa: CAGAPWGGLAGNTGELFF
d_gene: NA; v_gene: TRBV7-8; j_gene: TRBJ1-2; CDR3aa: CASSLTGQLGYTF
d_gene: NA; v_gene: TRBV7-2; j_gene: TRBJ1-6; CDR3aa: CASSLILPSSYNSPLHF
d_gene: NA; v_gene: TRBV23-1; j_gene: TRBJ1-1; CDR3aa: CASSHVCTACGGTEAFF
d_gene: TRBD2; v_gene: TRBV5-5; j_gene: TRBJ2-5; CDR3aa: CASSWEGLIGAQYF
d_gene: NA; v_gene: TRBV20-1; j_gene: TRBJ2-1; CDR3aa: CSASVAAQWFF
d_gene: TRBD1; v_gene: TRBV19; j_gene: TRBJ1-5; CDR3aa: CASRDRGSQPQHF
d_gene: NA; v_gene: TRBV7-9; j_gene: TRBJ2-2; CDR3aa: CASSFNGELFF
d_gene: NA; v_gene: TRBV6-1; j_gene: TRBJ1-1; CDR3aa: CASIRGRQVDTEAFF
d_gene: TRBD1; v_gene: TRBV7-9; j_gene: TRBJ2-3; CDR3aa: CASSPTGVGDTQYF
d_gene: NA; v_gene: TRBV11-2; j_gene: TRBJ2-7; CDR3aa: CASSLGGGRYEQYF
d_gene: TRBD1; v_gene: TRBV27; j_gene: TRBJ1-6; CDR3aa: CASSLFGQGNSPLHF
d_gene: TRBD2; v_gene: TRBV27; j_gene: TRBJ2-7; CDR3aa: CASRVAGANTYEQYF
d_gene: TRBD2; v_gene: TRBV7-9; j_gene: TRBJ2-7; CDR3aa: CASASGTLPTAYEQYF
d_gene: TRBD1; v_gene: TRBV28; j_gene: TRBJ1-5; CDR3aa: CASTRDRIRQPQHF
d_gene: NA; v_gene: TRBV7-8; j_gene: TRBJ2-7; CDR3aa: CASSSEDSNYEQYF
d_gene: TRBD2; v_gene: TRBV7-3; j_gene: TRBJ2-3; CDR3aa: CASSLTLGSGGPTDTQYF
d_gene: TRBD1; v_gene: TRBV9; j_gene: TRBJ2-5; CDR3aa: CASSASGTGVLGTQYF
d_gene: TRBD1; v_gene: TRBV28; j_gene: TRBJ2-2; CDR3aa: CASSLWRQGAGELFF
d_gene: TRBD2; v_gene: TRBV7-3; j_gene: TRBJ2-7; CDR3aa: CASSPSGVWEQYF
d_gene: NA; v_gene: TRBV4-3; j_gene: TRBJ1-1; CDR3aa: CASSQDRVGASFF
d_gene: NA; v_gene: TRBV28; j_gene: TRBJ1-1; CDR3aa: CALGGIGTEAFF
d_gene: NA; v_gene: TRBV28; j_gene: TRBJ1-2; CDR3aa: CASNPFRVDYGYTF
d_gene: TRBD1; v_gene: TRBV28; j_gene: TRBJ2-2; CDR3aa: CASSLWGTGRTGELFF
d_gene: NA; v_gene: TRBV10-3; j_gene: TRBJ1-1; CDR3aa: CAISWTVMNTEAFF
d_gene: NA; v_gene: TRBV28; j_gene: TRBJ1-6; CDR3aa: CASRPWRVDSPLHF
d_gene: TRBD2; v_gene: TRBV9; j_gene: TRBJ2-1; CDR3aa: CASSFSGRGDEQFF